This is a list of T cell receptor beta chains from one sample in a study of shared clonotypes between healthy human individuals. Sequencing was performed with immunoSEQ multiplex PCR; in TCRdb, only in-frame clones are kept and a portion is missing. This repertoire shows some 500,000 clones, 79% found once; its top ten account for 10% to 15%. Material: PBMCs. The receptors derive from a woman between 35 and 50 years old in good health. Some clones in this sample may be carry-over from other donors' samples. The CDR3 runs from the conserved cysteine through the conserved F or W. A D gene is named only where the DNA matches it firmly. Some rows mark clone size as missing; the rest say once, few, many or name a class of expanded clone.

TRBJ1-1 | . | TRBV6-6 | TRBD1 | CASSFRGGDTEAFF
TRBJ2-1 | . | TRBV7-9 | TRBD2 | CASSTRLAARDEQFF
TRBJ2-7 | . | TRBV28 | . | CASSPQGQGGGSSYEQYF
TRBJ2-3 | . | TRBV27 | . | CASSPPLTDTQYF
TRBJ2-1 | . | TRBV27 | TRBD2 | CASSPYTSGAYNEQFF
TRBJ2-7 | few | TRBV14 | . | CASSRRVGRYHEQYF
TRBJ1-1 | . | TRBV9 | . | CASSSPGEYTEAFF
TRBJ2-1 | . | TRBV6-5 | TRBD1 | CASSFHRGSSEFF
TRBJ1-3 | . | TRBV5-1 | . | CASSAQGRGNTIYF
TRBJ1-1 | . | TRBV10-3 | . | CAISGGFNTEAFF
TRBJ2-5 | . | TRBV5-6 | TRBD1 | CASSSLTGRGETQYF
TRBJ2-2 | once | TRBV2 | . | CASSERSTVTGELFF
TRBJ2-1 | . | TRBV6-6 | . | CASSRSGPSSYNEQFF
TRBJ2-7 | . | TRBV6-6 | . | CASSSLGGEYEQYF
TRBJ1-6 | few | TRBV30 | . | CAWSVSGTGNSPLHF
TRBJ2-1 | . | TRBV5-6 | TRBD2 | CASSQLFSGLYNEQFF
TRBJ2-3 | . | TRBV5-1 | TRBD1 | CASSLGQGLTDTQYF
TRBJ2-7 | few | TRBV5-4 | TRBD2 | CASRTGTSSYEQYF
TRBJ1-2 | . | TRBV28 | . | CATTRGGRVGYTF
TRBJ2-5 | once | TRBV5-4 | TRBD2 | CASSLVGLAGGRETQYF
TRBJ2-4 | . | TRBV19 | . | CASSIGRENIQYF
TRBJ2-1 | . | TRBV7-2 | . | CASSLASLGEQFF
TRBJ2-2 | . | TRBV5-1 | . | CASSLGMNTGELFF
TRBJ2-1 | . | TRBV14 | TRBD2 | CASSPGTSGRREQFF
TRBJ2-7 | . | TRBV6-5 | . | CATTPPGGPSREQYF
TRBJ2-3 | . | TRBV10-3 | . | CATTDGDTDTQYF
TRBJ1-5 | . | TRBV28 | . | CASSLGFGRGNQPQHF
TRBJ1-5 | . | TRBV7-9 | TRBD1 | CASSPGGTGGNQPQHF
TRBJ1-3 | . | TRBV28 | . | CASSSPQKGPKGNTIYF
TRBJ1-2 | once | TRBV5-8 | . | CASSFAVYGYTF
TRBJ2-2 | . | TRBV29-1 | . | CSVSIGGDTGELFF